This note documents a single T cell receptor beta chain sequence. It has no known antigen specificity. No base qualities exist here, and no much larger clone lies one base off it. Using the deep immunoSEQ assay, TCR CDR3 regions were amplified from genomic DNA by multiplex PCR. Genomic DNA extracted from each cell subset was distributed evenly over all wells of several immunoSEQ 96-well plates, and each plate served as one replicate. Each replicate PCR for sorted subsets received roughly 0.2 ug genomic DNA, equal to about 30,000 T cell genomes. Purified libraries were measured with a Qubit 3.0 fluorometer, size-checked on a Bioanalyzer 2100, and measured again with the KAPA Library Quantification kit. Every immunoSEQ 96-well plate was sequenced on a separate single-read 150-cycle Illumina NextSeq 550 flow cell. As for the authors' bioinformatics: Because the immunoSEQ output held only junctional sequences and lacked quality scores, the filtering could not match the filtering applied to full-length reads. To assign V/J genes and CDR3, sequences were annotated against IMGT germline references using PyIR, a Python wrapper for IgBLAST v1.9. Any read was removed if the V/J assignment was weak (E-value above 1e-6), the CDR3 was missing, or the read contained stop codons, out-of-frame junctions, or ambiguous translated residues. V3J clonotypes were defined as sequences sharing an identical inferred V gene, J gene, and CDR3 amino acid sequence. To compute the percentage overlap between repertoires, the number of shared unique clonotypes was divided by the size of the smaller repertoire. RTK rarefaction, the Chao1 estimator, and Recon v2.1 estimates of unobserved clonotypes were used to assess repertoire richness. For all TCRbeta clonotypes obtained by the gDNA method from several donors, generation probabilities were computed with OLGA. TCRdb stores this immuneACCESS table with in-frame sequences only. Part of the clones is absent; in the studies checked, under half of the shortfall reflects unresolved V genes, and no reason is known for the rest. The DNA was the basis for D and trimming; V, J and clone size are from that table. This sample has some 2.1 million clones in its table, and about 95% of those were observed once. The ten largest clones capture roughly 1.1% of the sample.

The data belong to a study of shared clonotypes between healthy human individuals (dated by TCRdb to the early 2020s). The study in broad terms: Three men and two women, aged 18 to 49 years, made up the cohort. For each donor, CD4 naive and CD4 memory were each given three plates, CD8 naive was given two plates, and CD8 memory was given one plate. The study deeply sequenced blood TCR repertoires of about 5 healthy adults to estimate repertoire size and the extent of clonotype sharing between individuals. Per donor, leukapheresis produced somewhere between about 0.8 and 9.5 billion PBMCs. To increase sequencing depth and limit assay-specific biases, TCR repertoire library preparation and sequencing were carried out by different laboratories using diverse techniques.

The research as a whole found: Because the study included a small number of donors, the genetic and exposure-history diversity represented was limited. Compared with non-shared clonotypes, the clonotypes found in all four sorted-subset donors had higher generation probabilities. Naive subsets generally had larger estimated clonotype richness than memory subsets did. Based on pairwise subsampling, the degree of clonotype sharing among donors was expected to be affected by sequencing depth. Across four donors, about 5.2% of naive CD4, around 3.5% of naive CD8, about 2.3% of memory CD4, and 0.3% to 0.45% of memory CD8 clonotypes were shared. Rarefaction of sorted-subset datasets indicated incomplete sequencing despite the large sequencing depth. Only blood was sampled, and tissue TCR repertoires likely differ from those in blood.

For the CD8 naive samples, CD45RO-negative cells were positively selected for CCR7, yielding a CD45RA+CCR7+ population from which TemRA cells were excluded. Healthy HIV-negative adults with no recently reported acute infections or vaccinations were included as donors. Only Caucasian adults living in Nashville, Tennessee, USA were represented among the donors. Blood was obtained by leukapheresis, after which PBMCs were separated by Ficoll-Histopaque density gradient centrifugation and cryopreserved in liquid nitrogen vapor phase. Analytical flow cytometry was used to check the purity and quantity of every magnetically sorted T cell population. From each sorted fraction, genomic DNA was isolated and quantified by UV absorbance on a Nanodrop 2000c. Ends trimmed: V by 3 bases, J by 4 bases; bases unmatched to a gene: 7. According to the germline V gene, CDR1 reads MGHDK and CDR2 reads SYGVNS. Reading from cysteine to phenylalanine, the CDR3 counts 15 amino acids. The sequence is cut down to CDR3 DNA, 45 bases in frame from base 1.

The TCR sequence derives from a man in his late teens or twenties in good health. The chain is assembled from TRBV25-1 and TRBJ2-3, and 7 junction bases match TRBD2. Input material: naive CD8+ T cells sorted from blood. According to the study, the label for this sample's cell subset or site signals: CD45RA+CCR7+. The encoded CDR3 is CASSEVGSGADTQYF. The DNA is as follows: TGTGCCAGCAGTGAGGTTGGGAGCGGGGCAGATACGCAGTATTTT. The CDR3, completed at both ends by the reference TRBV25-1 and TRBJ2-3 genes, gives the full variable domain EADIYQTPRYLVIGTGKKITLECSQTMGHDKMYWYQQDPGMELHLIHYSYGVNSTEKGDLSSESTVSRIRTEHFPLTLESARPSHTSQYLCASSEVGSGADTQYFGPGTRLTVL.